Here is one T cell receptor (beta chain) with its context. The antigen is not known. V shed 1 base and J shed 6 bases, with 13 bases lying between them. This CDR3 comprises 14 residues. Looked up from germline, CDR1 is SGHAT and CDR2 is FQNNGV. A multiplex PCR was run with 60 Vbeta primers and 13 Jbeta primers. Assay used: immunoSEQ multiplex PCR; TCRdb lists only in-frame clones, some missing. The sample includes roughly 220,000 clones, just under 70% seen only once; the top ten take 2.6%. This sample is part of a study of cytomegalovirus exposure and HLA in healthy donors. Findings and caveats of the study: The study reported that TCR beta sequences accurately predicted HLA-A and HLA-B alleles in most subjects. The investigators catalogued 164 TCR beta chains as cytomegalovirus-associated. Later on, a genetic analysis was performed. It linked a missense variant in DCLRE1C with V- and J-gene trimming of TCR beta. A later analysis appeared to link common viral pathogens to several of the most significant clusters.

The TCR sequence derives from a man aged 35 to 55 in good health and CMV-seropositive. Sequencing was done on a sample of PBMCs. The chain combines TRBV11-2 with TRBJ2-7, with D perhaps matching TRBD2 (6 bases). The CDR3 DNA sequence: TGTGCCAGCAGCTTAGGGAGCTTGGGGGGCGAGCAGTACTTC. As protein: CASSLGSLGGEQYF.